This entry lists 25 T cell receptor beta chains sequenced from one sample in a study of CD8 T cells in ankylosing spondylitis. TCRdb passed the 5' RACE reads through MiXCR, listing each CDR3 protein once. The data show about 280,000 distinct CDR3 sequences, with roughly 20% seen just once and roughly 8% held by the top ten. The sequencing sample was made of blood, either unsorted or a sorted T cell fraction (not recorded which). The receptors originated from a male donor with ankylosing spondylitis or in good health (not recorded which).

As DNA, the CDR3 is TGCGCCAGCAGCCCTGGGACTAGCGGGGGGGGCAATGAGCAGTTCTTC. This sequence encodes CASSPGTSGGGNEQFF. The gene calls are TRBV5-1 and TRBJ2-1; 16 bases map to TRBD2. V lost 4 bases, J lost 6 bases, and 4 bases stayed unmatched. The CDR3 has 16 amino acids. Germline lookup yields CDR1 SGHRS and CDR2 YFSETQ.

To note about this clonotype: A read error may be the cause here, since a much bigger clone is one base away. The rearrangement uses TRBV6-1 and TRBJ2-3, with no clear D. The CDR3 loop spans 11 amino acids. V was trimmed by 6 bases and J by 4 bases, leaving 5 bases between them. The germline V gene encodes CDR1 MNHNS and CDR2 SASEGT. The CDR3 bases are TGTGCCAGCAGGGCGGCAGATACGCAGTATTTT. Translated: CASRAADTQYF.

The rearrangement uses TRBV7-2 and TRBJ2-1; a weak D match, TRBD1 (5 bases). This CDR3 spans 13 amino acids. Trimming stripped 4 bases from V and 9 bases from J, with 13 bases between. CDR1 is SGHTA and CDR2 is FQGNSA in the germline V gene. The CDR3 loop reads CASSSGALGEQFF. The CDR3 DNA reads as TGTGCCAGCAGCTCTGGGGCGCTCGGTGAGCAGTTCTTC.

This clonotype was found a few times. CDR3 sequence: CASSPVLGTGDTRELFF. The CDR3 bases are TGTGCCAGCTCACCAGTACTGGGGACAGGGGACACCAGAGAGCTGTTTTTT. This chain uses TRBV18 with TRBJ2-2; TRBD1 aligns across 10 bases. Looked up from germline, CDR1 is KGHSH and CDR2 is LQKENI. The ends lost 2 bases at V and 11 bases at J; junction bases unmatched: 14. CDR3 length: 17 amino acids.

The J gene is TRBJ1-6, the V gene TRBV5-1; D uncertain. V lost 0 bases and J 7 bases, leaving 8 bases between the germline ends. The germline gives CDR1 SGHRS, CDR2 YFSETQ. The CDR3 contains 14 residues. The CDR3 loop reads CASSLASENSPLHF. The CDR3 DNA reads TGCGCCAGCAGCTTGGCCAGCGAGAATTCACCCCTCCACTTT.

Many counts were recorded for this clonotype. The chain links TRBV10-3 to TRBJ2-5; TRBD2 matches at 9 bases. Germline assignment: CDR1 ENHRY and CDR2 SYGVKD. The CDR3 extends over 15 amino acids. J lost 5 bases, V lost 3 bases, and 7 bases had no gene match. DNA for the CDR3: TGTGCCATCAGTGACTTTAGCGGGGGCAGGGAGACCCAGTACTTC. It codes for CAISDFSGGRETQYF.

This clonotype has more than one count but fewer than ten. CDR3 in amino acids: CASYNRNTGELFF. CDR3 in DNA: TGTGCCAGTTATAACAGGAACACCGGGGAGCTGTTTTTT. The chain uses TRBV28 and TRBJ2-2; D unclear. Germline CDR1 reads MDHEN; CDR2 reads SYDVKM. V dropped 9 bases and J dropped 1 base, with 9 bases sitting between them. The CDR3 covers 13 residues.

This clonotype was recorded at least ten times. The CDR3 region is CASSQESGARPRYF. As DNA, the CDR3 is TGTGCCAGCAGCCAAGAATCCGGGGCCCGACCGAGGTATTTT. This sequence joins TRBV14 and TRBJ2-3; D is perhaps TRBD1 or TRBD2 (5 bases each). The V gene's germline CDR1 is SGHDN and CDR2 FVKESK. This CDR3 is built from 14 residues. Trimming stripped 0 bases from V and 14 bases from J, with 18 bases between.

The rearrangement joins TRBV28 to TRBJ1-2; a weak D match, TRBD1 (6 bases). Germline CDR1 MDHEN, CDR2 SYDVKM. Trimming left V 2 bases short and J 7 bases short, with 11 bases between. The CDR3 is made up of 13 amino acids. Here the CDR3 DNA reads TGTGCCAGCAGTTTAAACAGGGATGTTGGCTACACCTTC. Encoded protein: CASSLNRDVGYTF.

This clonotype was observed at least ten times. The chain links TRBV9 to TRBJ1-3, with D uncertain. CDR1 is SGDLS, CDR2 YYNGEE, per germline. This CDR3 is 16 amino acids long. The V end lost 2 bases, the J end lost 2 bases, and 14 bases lay between the germline ends. The CDR3 reads CASSVKGWVPGNTIYF. In DNA form, the CDR3 reads TGTGCCAGCAGCGTGAAAGGGTGGGTGCCTGGAAACACCATATATTTT. The whole variable domain, filled in from reference TRBV9 and TRBJ1-3, reads DSGVTQTPKHLITATGQRVTLRCSPRSGDLSVYWYQQSLDQGLQFLIQYYNGEERAKGNILERFSAQQFPDLHSELNLSSLELGDSALYFCASSVKGWVPGNTIYFGEGSWLTVV.

A few counts support this clonotype. This sequence joins TRBV6-1 and TRBJ1-2, with a tentative D call TRBD1 (6 bases). The CDR3 loop spans 13 amino acids. Germline values: CDR1 MNHNS, CDR2 SASEGT. V dropped 6 bases and J dropped 3 bases, with 11 bases sitting between them. DNA for the CDR3: TGTGCCAGCAGGGACAGTTATTACTATGGCTACACCTTC. Translated: CASRDSYYYGYTF.

This sequence joins TRBV12-3 or TRBV12-4 and TRBJ1-6; D is unresolved. The germline V and J ends were trimmed by 0 bases and 10 bases, with 10 bases remaining between them. The length of the CDR3 is 14 residues. This CDR3 reads CASSLAGFSSPLHF. The CDR3 DNA follows: TGTGCCAGCAGTTTAGCAGGGTTTAGCTCACCCCTCCACTTT.

This rearrangement joins TRBV11-2 to TRBJ1-2; no clear D. The germline V gene encodes CDR1 SGHAT and CDR2 FQNNGV. The CDR3 length is 13 residues. Trimming pared 5 bases from V and 6 bases from J, leaving 13 bases between. Here the CDR3 DNA reads TGTGCCAGCAGCCCCGGGCAGATAAATGGCTACACCTTC. Amino acid sequence: CASSPGQINGYTF.

This clonotype was recorded once. The chain has TRBV14 and TRBJ2-4; maybe TRBD1 (6 bases). This CDR3 spans 12 amino acids. The germline V gene has CDR1 SGHDN and CDR2 FVKESK. V was cut by 0 bases and J by 15 bases, with 12 bases left in between. CDR3 residues: CASSQDRTVLYF. The DNA of the CDR3 is TGTGCCAGCAGCCAAGATCGGACAGTTCTGTACTTC.

The gene calls are TRBV5-1 and TRBJ1-2; 10 positions match TRBD1. The V and J ends lost 1 base and 4 bases, in that order; junction bases with no gene match: 13. Germline values: CDR1 SGHRS, CDR2 YFSETQ. The CDR3 extends over 18 amino acids. The DNA for the CDR3 is TGCGCCAGCAGCTTGAGGGCGGGACAGGGGACCCAACGCTATGGCTACACCTTC. It yields the protein CASSLRAGQGTQRYGYTF.

The rearrangement joins TRBV28 to TRBJ2-3; D gene unclear. CDR1 and CDR2 (germline): MDHEN, SYDVKM. V was shortened by 10 bases and J by 3 bases, with 17 bases between the two germline ends. This CDR3 spans 14 amino acids. The CDR3 protein is CATRWPKRTDTQYF. The CDR3 DNA follows: TGTGCCACGCGATGGCCCAAGAGGACAGATACGCAGTATTTT.

The gene calls are TRBV12-3 or TRBV12-4 and TRBJ1-2; D not resolved. Trimming took off 9 bases at V and 0 bases at J, with 14 bases between the two ends. This CDR3 has 14 residues. The CDR3 reads CARRSENPNYGYTF. CDR3 bases: TGTGCCAGGAGAAGCGAAAACCCTAACTATGGCTACACCTTC.

This chain connects TRBV5-1 to TRBJ2-3, with a weak D call TRBD1 (6 bases). This CDR3 contains 14 residues. The V end was cut by 4 bases, the J end by 5 bases, with 14 bases between. The germline V gene encodes CDR1 SGHRS and CDR2 YFSETQ. CDR3 region: CASSASRQEDTQYF. CDR3 nucleotide sequence: TGCGCCAGCAGCGCTTCCCGACAGGAAGATACGCAGTATTTT.

The gene calls are TRBV5-6 and TRBJ2-1; no firm D call. This CDR3 is built from 13 residues. Germline loops: CDR1 SGHDT, CDR2 YYEEEE. Trimming stripped 0 bases from V and 8 bases from J, with 9 bases between. The CDR3 nucleotides are TGTGCCAGCAGCTTGGCTTCCTCCGATGAGCAGTTCTTC. Translating it yields CASSLASSDEQFF.

This chain connects TRBV15 to TRBJ2-3; possibly TRBD1 for D (5 bases). Trimming stripped 0 bases from V and 1 base from J, with 17 bases between. This CDR3 contains 18 residues. Germline V gene data show CDR1 as LNHNV and CDR2 as YYDKDF (reference sequence). CDR3 nucleotides: TGTGCCACCAGCAGAGAGAAGTGGGCTCAAGGGGGCACAGATACGCAGTATTTT. Translating it yields CATSREKWAQGGTDTQYF. Full variable domain (rest looked up from reference TRBV15 and TRBJ2-3): DAMVIQNPRYQVTQFGKPVTLSCSQTLNHNVMYWYQQKSSQAPKLLFHYYDKDFNNEADTPDNFQSRRPNTSFCFLDIRSPGLGDTAMYLCATSREKWAQGGTDTQYFGPGTRLTVL.

The chain combines TRBV29-1 with TRBJ2-3; TRBD1 aligns across 7 bases. CDR3 length: 12 residues. Germline V gene lookup returns CDR1 SQVTM and CDR2 ANQGSEA. J lost 5 bases, V lost 7 bases, and 6 bases had no gene match. CDR3 sequence: CSGKGAEDTQYF. The CDR3 nucleotides read TGCAGCGGTAAGGGGGCGGAAGATACGCAGTATTTT.

V is TRBV5-1 and J is TRBJ2-6, with D uncertain. V lost 6 bases to trimming and J lost 0 bases, with 10 bases between them. This CDR3 spans 15 amino acids. CDR1 SGHRS and CDR2 YFSETQ come from the germline V gene. In DNA, the CDR3 is TGCGCCAGCATAGAACGGACCTCTGGGGCCAACGTCCTGACTTTC. It specifies CASIERTSGANVLTF. The whole variable domain, filled in from reference TRBV5-1 and TRBJ2-6, reads KAGVTQTPRYLIKTRGQQVTLSCSPISGHRSVSWYQQTPGQGLQFLFEYFSETQRNKGNFPGRFSGRQFSNSRSEMNVSTLELGDSALYLCASIERTSGANVLTFGAGSRLTVL.

V is TRBV28 and J is TRBJ2-2, with a possible D match to TRBD2 (5 bases). Germline CDR1 reads MDHEN; CDR2 reads SYDVKM. This CDR3 is 14 amino acids long. V shed 8 bases and J shed 3 bases, with 13 bases lying between them. The CDR3 sequence is CASAPWRDTGELFF. In DNA form, the CDR3 reads TGTGCCAGCGCACCTTGGCGGGACACCGGGGAGCTGTTTTTT.

The rearrangement joins TRBV11-2 to TRBJ1-4; D is uncertain. Germline CDR1 SGHAT, CDR2 FQNNGV. This CDR3 is 15 amino acids long. V lost 1 base, J lost 2 bases, and 8 bases lay in between. DNA for the CDR3: TGTGCCAGCAGCTTAGCGCGGGCCACTAATGAAAAACTGTTTTTT. Translated, it gives CASSLARATNEKLFF.

This clonotype was counted a few times. The chain combines TRBV20-1 with TRBJ2-1; D not certain. Looked up from germline, CDR1 is DFQATT and CDR2 is SNEGSKA (reference sequence). Trimming shortened V by 3 bases and J by 1 base, and 4 bases separated the two germline ends. The CDR3 contains 12 residues. CDR3 DNA sequence: TGCAGTGCTAGCGGGTCCTACAATGAGCAGTTCTTC. It is translated as CSASGSYNEQFF.